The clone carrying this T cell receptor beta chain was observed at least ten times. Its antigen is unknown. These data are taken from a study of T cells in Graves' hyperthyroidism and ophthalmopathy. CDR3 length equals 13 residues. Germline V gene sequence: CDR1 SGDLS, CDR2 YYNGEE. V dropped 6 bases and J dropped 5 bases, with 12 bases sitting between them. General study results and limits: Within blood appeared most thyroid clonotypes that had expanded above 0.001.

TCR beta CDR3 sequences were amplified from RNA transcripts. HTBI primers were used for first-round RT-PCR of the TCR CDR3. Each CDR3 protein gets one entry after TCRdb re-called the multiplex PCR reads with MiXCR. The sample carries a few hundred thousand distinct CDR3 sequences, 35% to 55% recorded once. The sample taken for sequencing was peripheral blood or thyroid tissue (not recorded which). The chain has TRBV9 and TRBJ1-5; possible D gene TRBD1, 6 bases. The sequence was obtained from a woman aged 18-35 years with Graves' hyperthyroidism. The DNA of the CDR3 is TGTGCCAGCACCGTTAACAGGGATCAGCCCCAGCATTTT. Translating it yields CASTVNRDQPQHF.